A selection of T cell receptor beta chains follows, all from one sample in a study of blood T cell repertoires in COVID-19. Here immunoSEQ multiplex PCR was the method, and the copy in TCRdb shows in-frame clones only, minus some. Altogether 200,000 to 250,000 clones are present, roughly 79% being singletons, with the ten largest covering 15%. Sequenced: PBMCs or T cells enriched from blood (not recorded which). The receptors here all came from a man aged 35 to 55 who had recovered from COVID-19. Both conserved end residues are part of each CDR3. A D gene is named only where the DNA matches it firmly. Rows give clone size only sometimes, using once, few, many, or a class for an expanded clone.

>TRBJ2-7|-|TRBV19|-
CASSAGLAIEQYF
TGTGCCAGTAGCGCGGGACTGGCGATAGAGCAGTACTTC
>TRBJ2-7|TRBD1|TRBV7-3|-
CASSPTRDRDQQYF
TGTGCCAGCAGCCCGACCCGGGACAGGGACCAGCAGTACTTC
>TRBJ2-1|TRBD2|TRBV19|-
CASSRGGSRNEQFF
TGTGCCAGTAGTAGAGGCGGGAGTAGGAATGAGCAGTTCTTC
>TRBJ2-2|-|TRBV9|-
CASSVERTMNSGELFF
TGTGCCAGCAGCGTAGAAAGGACTATGAACTCCGGGGAGCTGTTTTTT
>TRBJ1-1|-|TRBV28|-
CASSPGHWAFF
TGTGCCAGCAGTCCTGGACATTGGGCTTTCTTT
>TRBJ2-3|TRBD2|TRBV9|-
CASSVETGAGGDTQYF
TGTGCCAGCAGCGTAGAAACGGGAGCCGGGGGGGATACGCAGTATTTT
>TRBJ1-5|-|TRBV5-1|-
CASSVGQAGQPQHF
TGCGCCAGCAGCGTGGGGCAGGCTGGTCAGCCCCAGCATTTT
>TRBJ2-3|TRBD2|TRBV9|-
CASSVGLALTDTQYF
TGTGCCAGCAGCGTAGGACTAGCCCTCACAGATACGCAGTATTTT
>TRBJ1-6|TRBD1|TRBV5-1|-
CASSLALGQYSPLHF
TGCGCCAGCAGCTTGGCCCTGGGACAGTATTCACCCCTCCACTTT
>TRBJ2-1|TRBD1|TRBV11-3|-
CASSLGGQGRHEQFF
TGTGCCAGCAGCTTAGGGGGACAGGGACGGCATGAGCAGTTCTTC
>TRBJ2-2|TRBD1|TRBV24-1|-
CATSDRTGSNTGELFF
TGTGCCACCAGTGATAGGACAGGGTCGAACACCGGGGAGCTGTTTTTT
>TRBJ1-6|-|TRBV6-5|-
CASSTSKTSPLHF
TGTGCCAGCAGCACTTCAAAAACTTCACCCCTCCACTTT
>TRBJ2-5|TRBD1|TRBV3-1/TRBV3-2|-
CASSQDWTGEETQYF
TGTGCCAGCAGCCAAGATTGGACAGGCGAAGAGACCCAGTACTTC
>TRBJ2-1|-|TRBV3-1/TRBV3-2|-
CASSQVRNEQFF
TGTGCCAGCAGCCAAGTCAGGAATGAGCAGTTCTTC
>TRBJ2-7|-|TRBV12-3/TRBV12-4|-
CASFRDTHYEQYF
TGTGCCAGCTTCCGGGACACACACTACGAGCAGTACTTC
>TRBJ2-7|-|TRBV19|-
CASSVSGDASYEQYF
TGTGCCAGTAGTGTTTCGGGGGACGCCTCCTACGAGCAGTACTTC
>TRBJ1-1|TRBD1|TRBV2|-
CASAGTANTEAFF
TGTGCCAGTGCCGGGACAGCGAACACTGAAGCTTTCTTT
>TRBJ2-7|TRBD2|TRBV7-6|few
CASSQGGEPGLGQYEQYF
TGTGCCAGCAGCCAAGGGGGGGAGCCGGGACTAGGTCAATACGAGCAGTACTTC
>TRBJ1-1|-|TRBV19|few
CASSLRGAEAFF
TGTGCCAGTAGCCTAAGGGGCGCTGAAGCTTTCTTT
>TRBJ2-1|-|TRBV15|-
CATRNRGNSYNEQFF
TGTGCCACCAGAAACCGCGGGAACTCCTACAATGAGCAGTTCTTC
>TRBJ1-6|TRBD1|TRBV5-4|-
CASSFPGQGHSPLHF
TGTGCCAGCAGCTTTCCGGGACAGGGGCATTCACCCCTCCACTTT
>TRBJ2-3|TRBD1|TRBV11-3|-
CASSRDRDTDTQYF
TGTGCCAGCAGCCGGGACAGAGACACAGATACGCAGTATTTT
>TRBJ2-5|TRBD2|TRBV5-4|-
CASSLGLAGGEETQYF
TGTGCCAGCAGCTTGGGACTAGCGGGGGGGGAAGAGACCCAGTACTTC
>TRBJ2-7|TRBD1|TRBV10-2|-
CASRGQSYEQYF
TGCGCCAGCCGGGGACAGTCCTACGAGCAGTACTTC
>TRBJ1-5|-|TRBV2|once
CASQVQSSNQPQHF
TGTGCCAGTCAGGTCCAGAGTAGCAATCAGCCCCAGCATTTT